Sequencing of this TCR beta chain was carried out in a study of T cells in Graves' hyperthyroidism and ophthalmopathy. Study-level points and caveats: Stable hyperthyroidism was told apart from ophthalmopathy by a model built on 13 V-J features.

TCR beta CDR3 regions were amplified from RNA transcripts. The study used the HTBI primer set for a first-round RT-PCR of the TCR CDR3. TCRdb called the multiplex PCR reads again in MiXCR, with one record for every CDR3 protein. The table has around 420,000 distinct CDR3 sequences, roughly 14% seen once. The study left out patients who had uncontrolled infection, other autoimmune disease, pregnancy or lactation. Concerning this clonotype: Its cognate antigen is unknown.

With 4 bases clipped from V and 5 bases from J, the junction kept 18 bases outside the gene matches. This CDR3 spans 20 amino acids. Germline CDR1 is SEHNR and CDR2 is FQNEAQ (reference sequence). The sequence came from a woman in her late teens or twenties with Graves' hyperthyroidism. The material sequenced was blood. This rearrangement joins TRBV7-9 to TRBJ2-5; 14 bases match TRBD2. The CDR3 sequence is CASSSYGLAGGQVLQETQYF. CDR3 nucleotide sequence: TGTGCCAGCAGCTCTTACGGACTAGCGGGGGGCCAAGTCCTCCAGGAGACCCAGTACTTC.